The next 8 T cell receptor beta chains were all read from a single sample in a study of regulatory T cells in long-lasting Graves disease. The TCR beta library used iRepertoire HTBI primers with Arm-PCR amplification of CDR3. TCRdb fed the multiplex PCR reads into MiXCR, producing one record per CDR3 protein. The sample lists roughly 500,000 distinct CDR3 sequences, roughly 14% occurring once. Sample time point: newly diagnosed GD, antithyroid drugs for less than 3 months. PBMC RNA served as the TCR library source. These same data were also listed under a study on T cells in Graves' hyperthyroidism and ophthalmopathy.

Sequenced here: peripheral blood mononuclear cells (PBMCs), sampled at new diagnosis, from a patient treated with antithyroid drugs. The receptors come from a man aged 30-40 years with Graves disease.

This clonotype was counted only a few times. The rearrangement joins TRBV14 to TRBJ2-2; D ambiguous. Germline CDR1 is SGHDN and CDR2 is FVKESK. V dropped 2 bases and J dropped 5 bases, with 12 bases sitting between them. The CDR3 contains 15 residues. The CDR3 loop reads CASSQIEHLTGELFF. The CDR3 DNA follows: TGTGCCAGCAGCCAAATTGAACATCTAACCGGGGAGCTGTTTTTT.

This clonotype occurred many times. The chain couples TRBV24-1 to TRBJ2-7; possible D gene TRBD1, 6 bases. The germline V and J ends were trimmed by 5 bases and 2 bases, with 12 bases remaining between them. This CDR3 is built from 14 residues. Germline CDR1 KGHDR, CDR2 SFDVKD. The CDR3 is CATSGPGQTYEQYF. CDR3 nucleotide sequence: TGTGCCACCAGTGGTCCCGGACAGACCTACGAGCAGTACTTC.

The chain has TRBV5-1 and TRBJ1-4, with 10 bases matching TRBD1. The V gene's germline CDR1 is SGHRS and CDR2 YFSETQ. The CDR3 runs to 14 residues. The junction had 4 bases not matched to a gene; V was cut back by 3 bases and J by 8 bases. The CDR3 spells CASSWGQGREKLFF. The CDR3 DNA sequence: TGCGCCAGCAGCTGGGGACAGGGGAGAGAAAAACTGTTTTTT.

With respect to this clonotype: A much larger clone lies one base from this, so it may be a read error. This chain uses TRBV12-3 or TRBV12-4 with TRBJ1-1; no firm D call. This CDR3 comprises 20 residues. V lost 3 bases, J lost 2 bases, and 28 bases lay in between. The CDR3 DNA sequence: TGTGCCAGCAGTTTTATTCCAGTGCTGCCAAGAGGCGTGATCAACACTGAAGCTTTCTTT. It is translated as CASSFIPVLPRGVINTEAFF.

This clonotype showed up many times. CDR3 residues: CASSLLGGDVFF. The CDR3 DNA reads as TGTGCCAGCAGCTTATTGGGAGGGGATGTGTTTTTT. V usage is TRBV11-2 and J usage is TRBJ2-2; the match to TRBD2 covers 7 bases. Germline CDR1 is SGHAT and CDR2 is FQNNGV. Trimming cost V 2 bases and J 15 bases; bases outside gene matches: 6. This CDR3 comprises 12 residues.

This clonotype was observed many times. This chain links TRBV3-1 with TRBJ2-3; perhaps TRBD2 as D (6 bases). The ends were cut back, 0 bases at V and 2 bases at J, with 12 bases in the middle. The CDR3 runs to 16 residues. Germline assignment: CDR1 LGHDT and CDR2 YNNKEL (reference sequence). CDR3 nucleotides: TGTGCCAGCAGCCAAGATTGGGGGAGGCCCACAGATACGCAGTATTTT. Translated: CASSQDWGRPTDTQYF.

Details on this clonotype: An end of the junction differs from the germline gene, which may be a read error. The chain joins TRBV7-2 to TRBJ1-5; D is uncertain. This CDR3 contains 16 residues. Germline CDR1 and CDR2: SGHTA and FQGNSA. In DNA form, the CDR3 reads TGTGCCAGCAGCCAAGAATCAACGGATAGCAATCAGCCCCGGCATTTT. Amino acid sequence: CASSQESTDSNQPRHF.

This clonotype was observed many times. The chain carries TRBV12-3 or TRBV12-4 and TRBJ2-1; the D is unclear. V lost 3 bases and J 8 bases, leaving 23 bases between the germline ends. The CDR3 contains 17 residues. CDR3 DNA sequence: TGTGCCAGCAGTTTCATTCGGCGGCGGACGCCTGGGGATGAGCAGTTCTTC. Its translation: CASSFIRRRTPGDEQFF.